The source of this T cell receptor beta chain is a study of beta chain features in type 1 diabetes. Overall study: Over all samples combined, around 110 million sorted cells were examined.

Findings of the study overall: Equally in patients and controls, shorter templates might have been favored by PCR. Shorter TCRB CDR3s, moderately but significantly so, were found in Type 1 diabetes patients in all four CD4+ subsets. Sequencing of cDNA might inflate the share of cells that strongly express TCR.

TCRB transcripts that were expressed got sequenced, as all of the isolated RNA had been reverse transcribed. The study sequenced naive, central memory and regulatory T cell samples to an average of around 3.4 million reads. TCRdb's copy holds only in-frame clones and misses some; the assay was immunoSEQ multiplex PCR. Here the sample spans approximately 170,000 clones, around 8% being singletons. Trimming cost V 2 bases and J 1 base, with 8 bases left between them. This CDR3 comprises 13 residues. Per the germline V gene, CDR1 is GTSNPN and CDR2 is SVGIG (reference sequence). Remarks on this clone: Its antigen is currently unknown.

This sequence was found in a woman in her thirties or forties with type 1 diabetes. The specimen was central memory CD4+ T cells from blood. The gene calls are TRBV30 and TRBJ1-1; D might be TRBD1 (5 bases). The CDR3 sequence is CAWSTGGNTEAFF. Written as DNA, the CDR3 is TGTGCCTGGAGTACGGGGGGGAACACTGAAGCTTTCTTT.